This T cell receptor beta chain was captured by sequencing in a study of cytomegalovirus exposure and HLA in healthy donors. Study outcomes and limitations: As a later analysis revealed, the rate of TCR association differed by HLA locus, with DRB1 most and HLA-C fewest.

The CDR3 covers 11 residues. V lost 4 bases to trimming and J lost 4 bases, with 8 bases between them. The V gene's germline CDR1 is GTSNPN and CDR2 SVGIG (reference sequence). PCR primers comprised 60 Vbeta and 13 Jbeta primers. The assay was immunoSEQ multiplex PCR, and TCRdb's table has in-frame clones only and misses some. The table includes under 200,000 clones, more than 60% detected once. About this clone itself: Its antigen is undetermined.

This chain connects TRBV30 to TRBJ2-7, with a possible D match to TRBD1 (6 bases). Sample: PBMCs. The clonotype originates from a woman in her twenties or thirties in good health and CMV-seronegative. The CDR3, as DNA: TGTGCCTGGAACAGGGAATACGAGCAGTACTTC. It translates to CAWNREYEQYF.